This T cell receptor (beta chain) stems from a study of Ad26.COV2.S vaccination and SARS-CoV-2 variants. TCRdb's table, derived via immunoSEQ multiplex PCR, lists solely in-frame clones and lacks some. The sample has about 400,000 clones, about 91% seen once. Looked up from germline, CDR1 is SGHAT and CDR2 is FQNNGV. Trimming cost V 5 bases and J 5 bases; bases outside gene matches: 11. CDR3 length: 16 residues. Documented treatment: over 15 received Ad26.COV2.S at low or high dose, single or two shots; roughly five received placebo; per-sample allocation not given. Specimen acquisition occurred on day 63 following the initial vaccine or placebo injection.

The J gene is TRBJ2-5, the V gene TRBV11-2, with TRBD1 matching 10 bases. The starting material was peripheral blood, obtained in a trial of Ad26.COV2.S vaccine versus placebo. The origin of this receptor is a person between 18 and 65 years old who received the Ad26.COV2.S COVID-19 vaccine or a placebo. The CDR3 protein is CASSAPGTGVGETQYF. CDR3 bases: TGTGCCAGCAGCGCCCCGGGGACAGGGGTGGGGGAGACCCAGTACTTC.